These 30 T cell receptor beta chains originate from one sample sequenced in a study of cytotoxic CD8 clonotypes in ibrutinib-treated CLL. Here immunoSEQ multiplex PCR was the method, and the copy in TCRdb shows in-frame clones only, minus some. The sample records about 130,000 clones, less than 90% being singletons. Sequenced here: PBMCs, sampled after 24 months of ibrutinib treatment. The source is a human donor with chronic lymphocytic leukemia.

The chain has TRBV5-1 and TRBJ1-2; D is uncertain. This CDR3 is built from 15 residues. V was trimmed by 0 bases and J by 3 bases, leaving 12 bases between them. Per the germline V gene, CDR1 is SGHRS and CDR2 is YFSETQ. CDR3 protein: CASSLDGMRDYGYTF. The DNA of the CDR3 is TGCGCCAGCAGCTTGGATGGAATGAGGGACTATGGCTACACCTTC.

The chain employs TRBV7-3 and TRBJ2-1; 8 bases are shared with TRBD1. Germline lookup yields CDR1 SGHTA and CDR2 FQGTGA. The CDR3 extends over 14 amino acids. V lost 5 bases, J lost 8 bases, and 8 bases stayed unmatched. CDR3 residues: CASSLTSGGDEQFF. In nucleotides, the CDR3 is TGTGCCAGCAGCCTCACGTCAGGGGGCGATGAGCAGTTCTTC. Together with reference TRBV7-3 and TRBJ2-1, the CDR3 gives the full variable domain: GAGVSQTPSNKVTEKGKYVELRCDPISGHTALYWYRQSLGQGPEFLIYFQGTGAADDSGLPNDRFFAVRPEGSVSTLKIQRTERGDSAVYLCASSLTSGGDEQFFGPGTRLTVL.

The CDR3 reads CASSLVLGSTDTQYF. The CDR3 DNA reads TGTGCCAGCAGCTTAGTTCTGGGGAGCACAGATACGCAGTATTTT. The chain joins TRBV7-2 to TRBJ2-3, with no clear D. Germline CDR1 SGHTA, CDR2 FQGNSA. V was shortened by 1 base and J by 0 bases, with 8 bases between the two germline ends. The CDR3 is made up of 15 amino acids.

The J gene is TRBJ2-3, the V gene TRBV7-3, with D maybe TRBD2 (5 bases). CDR1 and CDR2 (germline): SGHTA, FQGTGA. The CDR3 totals 14 residues. Trimming removed 5 bases at V and 0 bases at J, with 9 bases between. CDR3 protein: CASSPGGSTDTQYF. CDR3 sequence (DNA): TGTGCCAGCAGCCCGGGCGGGAGCACAGATACGCAGTATTTT. The variable domain in full, completed from reference TRBV7-3 and TRBJ2-3, reads GAGVSQTPSNKVTEKGKYVELRCDPISGHTALYWYRQSLGQGPEFLIYFQGTGAADDSGLPNDRFFAVRPEGSVSTLKIQRTERGDSAVYLCASSPGGSTDTQYFGPGTRLTVL.

This clone was picked up many times. The chain is built from TRBV5-6 and TRBJ2-2, with D perhaps matching TRBD1 or TRBD2 (5 bases each). The CDR3 sequence is 16 residues long. Trimming pared 0 bases from V and 5 bases from J, leaving 14 bases between. Germline V lookup: CDR1 SGHDT, CDR2 YYEEEE. As DNA, the CDR3 is TGTGCCAGCAGCTTGGTGAGGGCCTGGGGGACCGGGGAGCTGTTTTTT. This codes for CASSLVRAWGTGELFF.

The chain employs TRBV7-6 and TRBJ1-1, with D hard to call. Trimming left V 4 bases short and J 6 bases short, with 12 bases between. The CDR3 sequence is 13 residues long. Germline V gene lookup returns CDR1 SGHVS and CDR2 FNYEAQ. The CDR3 DNA follows: TGTGCCAGCAGCTCCGAGAGTAATTCTGAAGCTTTCTTT. This translates into CASSSESNSEAFF.

The chain carries TRBV5-1 and TRBJ1-6, with D perhaps TRBD1 (5 bases). CDR1 is SGHRS, CDR2 YFSETQ, per germline. With 0 bases removed from V and 7 bases from J, the gap between germline ends came to 11 bases. CDR3 size: 15 residues. CDR3 in amino acids: CASSLDGGGNSPLHF. CDR3 in DNA: TGCGCCAGCAGCTTGGATGGGGGAGGGAATTCACCCCTCCACTTT.

V and J are TRBV2 and TRBJ1-4; 9 bases map to TRBD1. CDR3 length: 16 residues. Germline CDR1 is SNHLY and CDR2 is FYNNEI. Trimming at V came to 8 bases and at J to 0 bases, leaving 7 bases not matched to a gene. The CDR3 loop reads CASLSRDRATNEKLFF. The CDR3 region has the DNA TGTGCCAGCCTGTCCCGGGACAGGGCAACTAATGAAAAACTGTTTTTT.

The chain has TRBV15 and TRBJ1-6, with D possibly being TRBD1 (5 bases). The CDR3 consists of 15 residues. Germline CDR1 and CDR2: LNHNV and YYDKDF (reference sequence). Between the trimmed V and J ends, which lost 0 bases and 10 bases, there was a span of 13 bases. CDR3 sequence reads: CATSREVEGWSPLHF. The CDR3 DNA reads as TGTGCCACCAGCAGAGAGGTGGAGGGGTGGTCACCCCTCCACTTT.

J is TRBJ1-2 and V is TRBV7-9; D ambiguous. The V and J ends lost 0 bases and 3 bases respectively, with 5 bases between them. CDR3 length: 13 residues. CDR1 and CDR2 (germline): SEHNR, FQNEAQ (reference sequence). CDR3 DNA: TGTGCCAGCAGCTTAGCGCCCTACTATGGCTACACCTTC. Translation: CASSLAPYYGYTF.

This clone was found once. This chain links TRBV19 with TRBJ2-3; no definite D call. This CDR3 spans 11 amino acids. V was trimmed by 8 bases and J by 4 bases, leaving 7 bases between them. Germline lookup yields CDR1 LNHDA and CDR2 SQIVND (reference sequence). In DNA, the CDR3 is TGTGCCAGTCAGTCCGCAGATACGCAGTATTTT. This sequence encodes CASQSADTQYF.

This clone was observed once. V and J are TRBV30 and TRBJ1-1; perhaps TRBD1 as D (6 bases). There are 14 residues in the CDR3. The V end was cut by 4 bases, the J end by 8 bases, with 20 bases between. In germline, CDR1 is GTSNPN, CDR2 SVGIG (reference sequence). The chain's CDR3 is CAWKSLRGPGEAFF. CDR3 bases: TGTGCCTGGAAATCCCTCAGGGGCCCAGGAGAAGCTTTCTTT.

The chain has TRBV5-5 and TRBJ2-7; D is ambiguous. CDR1 SGHKS and CDR2 YYEKEE come from the germline V gene (reference sequence). Trimming removed 0 bases at V and 3 bases at J, with 10 bases between. This CDR3 spans 14 amino acids. In DNA form, the CDR3 reads TGTGCCAGCAGCTTGGAGGTTTTGGGCTACGAGCAGTACTTC. This gives the protein CASSLEVLGYEQYF.

This rearrangement joins TRBV7-9 to TRBJ1-1, with a tentative D call TRBD1 (6 bases). There are 13 residues in the CDR3. V was clipped by 8 bases and J by 2 bases, with 12 bases between them. Germline V CDR1 and CDR2: SEHNR, FQNEAQ (reference sequence). The CDR3: CASARTVNTEAFF. The CDR3 DNA reads as TGTGCCAGCGCCCGGACAGTCAACACTGAAGCTTTCTTT.

The chain combines TRBV5-4 with TRBJ2-2, with D unclear. Trimming shortened V by 2 bases and J by 4 bases, and 12 bases separated the two germline ends. The CDR3 length is 15 residues. The germline V gene encodes CDR1 SGHNT and CDR2 YYREEE (reference sequence). For the CDR3, the DNA is TGTGCCAGCAGCTTAATTATCTCGGGCACCGGGGAGCTGTTTTTT. Its translation: CASSLIISGTGELFF.

This clone was counted a few times. The rearrangement links TRBV7-9 to TRBJ1-2; D not certain. Germline assignment: CDR1 SEHNR and CDR2 FQNEAQ (reference sequence). Trimming took 5 bases from V and 6 from J, leaving 13 bases between them. The CDR3 extends over 13 amino acids. This CDR3 reads CASSRVYRDGYTF. CDR3 in DNA: TGTGCCAGCAGCCGCGTATATAGAGATGGCTACACCTTC.

This CDR3 reads CASSDSGGADTQYF. CDR3 DNA sequence: TGTGCCAGCAGCGATAGCGGGGGGGCAGATACGCAGTATTTT. The rearrangement uses TRBV6-5 and TRBJ2-3, with 11 bases matching TRBD2. Germline-derived CDR1 and CDR2 are MNHEY and SVGAGI. V shed 6 bases, J shed 4 bases, and the junction held 3 bases outside the gene matches. The CDR3 is made up of 14 amino acids.

This clone appeared a single time. The chain employs TRBV7-2 and TRBJ1-1; D ambiguous. The V and J ends lost 1 base and 8 bases respectively, with 8 bases between them. CDR3 size: 12 residues. Germline V lookup: CDR1 SGHTA, CDR2 FQGNSA. CDR3 in DNA: TGTGCCAGCAGCTTAGTCAAGTGGGAAGCTTTCTTT. Its translation is CASSLVKWEAFF.

This chain connects TRBV5-1 to TRBJ2-7; D uncertain. The CDR3 length is 13 residues. Trimming took off 7 bases at V and 1 base at J, with 12 bases between the two ends. Looked up from germline, CDR1 is SGHRS and CDR2 is YFSETQ. The CDR3 DNA is TGCGCCAGCCGACACGTCGCTTCCTACGAGCAGTACTTC. Amino acids: CASRHVASYEQYF. Complete variable domain (other parts from reference TRBV5-1 and TRBJ2-7): KAGVTQTPRYLIKTRGQQVTLSCSPISGHRSVSWYQQTPGQGLQFLFEYFSETQRNKGNFPGRFSGRQFSNSRSEMNVSTLELGDSALYLCASRHVASYEQYFGPGTRLTVT.

The chain is built from TRBV28 and TRBJ2-1; TRBD2 agrees at 12 bases. Germline V gene sequence: CDR1 MDHEN, CDR2 SYDVKM. The V segment lost 7 bases and the J segment 9 bases; nucleotides outside the gene matches: 10. The CDR3 length is 15 residues. This chain's CDR3 is CASTFSSGGAPEQFF. CDR3 in DNA: TGTGCCAGCACCTTCTCTAGCGGGGGGGCCCCTGAGCAGTTCTTC.

The chain carries TRBV5-4 and TRBJ2-5, with 9 bases that match TRBD1. Germline assignment: CDR1 SGHNT and CDR2 YYREEE (reference sequence). V lost 5 bases to trimming and J lost 2 bases; unmatched junction nucleotides: 4. The CDR3 runs to 14 residues. The CDR3 loop is CASRPGQGQETQYF. DNA for the CDR3: TGTGCCAGCAGACCGGGACAGGGACAAGAGACCCAGTACTTC.

The count of this clone is one. This chain uses TRBV5-6 with TRBJ2-1, with 8 nucleotides matching TRBD2. Germline assignment: CDR1 SGHDT and CDR2 YYEEEE. With 5 bases clipped from V and 2 bases from J, the junction kept 0 bases outside the gene matches. This CDR3 comprises 13 residues. CDR3 nucleotides: TGTGCCAGCAGGGGACTAGCCTACAATGAGCAGTTCTTC. This sequence encodes CASRGLAYNEQFF.

The gene calls are TRBV7-2 and TRBJ1-1; D remains ambiguous. The CDR3 is 13 amino acids. Germline assignment: CDR1 SGHTA and CDR2 FQGNSA. Trimming removed 5 bases from V and 0 bases from J, with 7 bases in between. The CDR3 here is CASSREMNTEAFF. CDR3 coding DNA: TGTGCCAGCAGCCGGGAAATGAACACTGAAGCTTTCTTT.

The rearrangement joins TRBV6-5 to TRBJ2-2; unclear D gene. In germline, CDR1 is MNHEY, CDR2 SVGAGI. V lost 9 bases and J lost 1, with 12 bases in between. The CDR3 totals 14 residues. CDR3 nucleotide sequence: TGTGCCAGTCGGCATTGGGGGAACACCGGGGAGCTGTTTTTT. Translating gives CASRHWGNTGELFF.

By frequency in the sample, this clone is medium-sized. V and J are TRBV6-5 and TRBJ2-3, with D hard to call. Trimming took 3 bases from V and 3 from J, leaving 7 bases between them. The CDR3 is 13 amino acids. Per germline, CDR1 MNHEY and CDR2 SVGAGI. The CDR3 protein is CASSYTETDTQYF. CDR3 in DNA: TGTGCCAGCAGTTATACCGAGACAGATACGCAGTATTTT.

A single count supports this clone. The V and J genes are TRBV7-2 and TRBJ1-5; TRBD1 might be the D (5 bases). The ends were cut back, 1 base at V and 4 bases at J, with 5 bases in the middle. Germline CDR1 is SGHTA and CDR2 is FQGNSA. This CDR3 comprises 13 residues. CDR3 residues: CASSLDRNQPQHF. DNA of the CDR3: TGTGCCAGCAGCTTAGACAGGAATCAGCCCCAGCATTTT.

This rearrangement joins TRBV5-5 to TRBJ1-2, with 8 bases identical to TRBD1. Germline V gene lookup returns CDR1 SGHKS and CDR2 YYEKEE (reference sequence). The junction had 6 bases not matched to a gene; V was cut back by 2 bases and J by 3 bases. This CDR3 is 15 amino acids long. CDR3 nucleotides: TGTGCCAGCAGCTTCCTTCCGGGACAGGACTATGGCTACACCTTC. This codes for CASSFLPGQDYGYTF. The full variable domain, completed using reference TRBV5-5 and TRBJ1-2, is DAGVTQSPTHLIKTRGQQVTLRCSPISGHKSVSWYQQVLGQGPQFIFQYYEKEERGRGNFPDRFSARQFPNYSSELNVNALLLGDSALYLCASSFLPGQDYGYTFGSGTRLTVV.

The V and J genes are TRBV7-2 and TRBJ2-2; 13 bases line up with TRBD2. The CDR3 has 19 residues. The germline gives CDR1 SGHTA, CDR2 FQGNSA. V shed 5 bases, J shed 4 bases, and the junction held 13 bases outside the gene matches. The CDR3 nucleotides read TGTGCCAGCAGCACGAGACCGCCGGGACTAGCGGGGCCCACCGGGGAGCTGTTTTTT. This gives the protein CASSTRPPGLAGPTGELFF.

The chain links TRBV9 to TRBJ2-3, with D unresolved. CDR3 length: 14 residues. Germline CDR1 SGDLS, CDR2 YYNGEE. V was clipped by 3 bases and J by 5 bases, with 13 bases between them. The CDR3: CASSARLVRDTQYF. The CDR3 region has the DNA TGTGCCAGCAGCGCCCGCCTAGTTCGAGATACGCAGTATTTT.

This clone was seen a few times. The CDR3 is CASSSGGYTF. CDR3 bases: TGTGCCAGTAGTAGCGGTGGCTACACCTTC. The chain carries TRBV19 and TRBJ1-2; D remains unclear. CDR1 is LNHDA, CDR2 SQIVND, per germline (reference sequence). V shed 4 bases and J shed 7 bases, with 4 bases lying between them. This CDR3 region has 10 residues.